The 32 T cell receptor beta chains presented below share a single source sample, sequenced in a study of shared clonotypes between healthy human individuals. CD8 cells classed as naive were CD45RO-negative and positively selected for CCR7, excluding terminally differentiated effector memory CD45RA+ cells. The table came from immunoSEQ multiplex PCR; TCRdb's copy has only in-frame clones and leaves some out. The table records about 610,000 clones, 96% of them present only once. The sample consisted of naive CD8+ T cells sorted from blood. The receptors stem from a woman in her twenties or thirties in good health.

The chain is built from TRBV6-5 and TRBJ2-7; D possibly corresponds to TRBD1 (5 bases). The CDR3 runs 12 residues. Trimming cost V 5 bases and J 3 bases, with 8 bases left between them. Per germline, CDR1 MNHEY and CDR2 SVGAGI. The CDR3 reads CASSDTGYEQYF. CDR3 bases: TGTGCCAGCAGTGACACAGGCTACGAGCAGTACTTC.

This clone was observed once. The chain combines TRBV6-5 with TRBJ1-1; a weak D match, TRBD1 (5 bases). The CDR3 spans 14 residues. Germline CDR1 MNHEY, CDR2 SVGAGI. V was pared by 2 bases and J by 3 bases, with 10 bases between. CDR3 protein: CASSYQGVYTEAFF. CDR3 DNA: TGTGCCAGCAGTTACCAGGGCGTTTACACTGAAGCTTTCTTT.

The CDR3 region is CASSLWRKDNEQFF. CDR3 sequence (DNA): TGCGCCAGCAGCTTATGGAGAAAAGACAATGAGCAGTTCTTC. The chain links TRBV5-1 to TRBJ2-1, with D hard to call. V was pared by 2 bases and J by 5 bases, with 11 bases between. Germline assignment: CDR1 SGHRS and CDR2 YFSETQ. The CDR3 contains 14 residues.

V usage is TRBV28 and J usage is TRBJ2-7; D not certain. Trimming removed 3 bases from V and 8 bases from J, with 20 bases in between. This CDR3 is 15 amino acids long. Germline V gives CDR1 MDHEN, CDR2 SYDVKM. The DNA of the CDR3 is TGTGCCAGCAGTTTTCCCGATTCTACCCTACGAAAGCAGTACTTC. Protein sequence: CASSFPDSTLRKQYF.

This clone was counted between two and nine times. V is TRBV13 and J is TRBJ1-1; D not certain. The V end lost 4 bases, the J end lost 3 bases, and 15 bases lay between the germline ends. CDR1 and CDR2 from the germline V gene are PRHDT and FYEKMQ (reference sequence). The CDR3 is 15 amino acids. The CDR3 is CASSSTLRADTEAFF. DNA for the CDR3: TGTGCCAGCAGCTCCACCCTCCGGGCGGACACTGAAGCTTTCTTT.

This chain connects TRBV28 to TRBJ1-1; tentatively, D is TRBD1 (5 bases). This CDR3 contains 17 residues. V gave up 6 bases and J gave up 0 bases, with 20 bases separating them. Per germline, CDR1 MDHEN and CDR2 SYDVKM. The CDR3, as DNA: TGTGCCAGCAGCCTCACAGGAGGGAAAATCATGAACACTGAAGCTTTCTTT. Its protein product is CASSLTGGKIMNTEAFF.

This rearrangement joins TRBV6-4 to TRBJ2-4; 15 bases map to TRBD2. Per germline, CDR1 MRHNA and CDR2 SNTAGT. Trimming at V came to 6 bases and at J to 9 bases, leaving 9 bases not matched to a gene. This CDR3 is 16 amino acids long. This CDR3 is CASSFQRTSGRGIQYF. In nucleotides, the CDR3 is TGTGCCAGCAGCTTCCAGAGGACTAGCGGGAGGGGCATTCAGTACTTC.

This chain uses TRBV28 with TRBJ2-1, with 9 bases fitting TRBD2. The CDR3 sequence is 13 residues long. Per germline, CDR1 MDHEN and CDR2 SYDVKM. V lost 5 bases to trimming and J lost 8 bases; unmatched junction nucleotides: 4. The CDR3 here is CASSTAGGHEQFF. CDR3 in DNA: TGTGCCAGCAGTACAGCGGGAGGCCATGAGCAGTTCTTC.

Remarks on this clone: This specimen includes other DNA sequences encoding the same CDR3. V gene TRBV9 combines with J gene TRBJ2-1; unclear D gene. V lost 0 bases to trimming and J lost 8 bases, with 6 bases between them. This CDR3 has 12 amino acids. Germline V gives CDR1 SGDLS, CDR2 YYNGEE. As DNA, the CDR3 is TGTGCCAGCAGCGTAGGTGGGGATGAGCAGTTCTTC. It yields the protein CASSVGGDEQFF.

The chain combines TRBV10-3 with TRBJ1-2, with unresolved D. Trimming shortened V by 0 bases and J by 5 bases, and 19 bases separated the two germline ends. Germline CDR1 reads ENHRY; CDR2 reads SYGVKD. The CDR3 has 17 amino acids. The DNA of the CDR3 is TGTGCCATCAGTGAGTCCCTAGAGGAGGAGGTTTTGTATGGCTACACCTTC. Its protein is CAISESLEEEVLYGYTF.

The rearrangement links TRBV2 to TRBJ1-2, with a tentative D call TRBD1 (5 bases). The CDR3 totals 12 residues. Deletions cut 4 bases from V and 8 bases from J, with 11 bases between. Germline loops: CDR1 SNHLY, CDR2 FYNNEI. Written as DNA, the CDR3 is TGTGCCAGCAGTGGGCCGGGGGAGGGCTACACCTTC. This sequence encodes CASSGPGEGYTF.

The chain recombines TRBV9 with TRBJ1-2; the D gene is possibly TRBD1 (6 bases). Trimming pared 5 bases from V and 7 bases from J, leaving 15 bases between. The germline gives CDR1 SGDLS, CDR2 YYNGEE. This CDR3 region has 13 residues. Here the CDR3 DNA reads TGTGCCAGCAGAGCATTAGGGGGAGGTGGCTACACCTTC. It codes for CASRALGGGGYTF.

V is TRBV9 and J is TRBJ1-5, with 8 positions matching TRBD1. Unmatched junction bases numbered 2, after V lost 7 bases and J lost 5 bases. Germline V gene data show CDR1 as SGDLS and CDR2 as YYNGEE. The CDR3 covers 12 residues. CDR3 in DNA: TGTGCCAGCGGACAGGGTGATCAGCCCCAGCATTTT. Translated: CASGQGDQPQHF.

The gene calls are TRBV13 and TRBJ2-2, with a weak D call TRBD1 (6 bases). The CDR3 length is 15 residues. Trimming cost V 0 bases and J 4 bases, with 9 bases left between them. CDR1 and CDR2 from the germline V gene are PRHDT and FYEKMQ (reference sequence). For the CDR3, the DNA is TGTGCCAGCAGCTTAGGGTTAGGGGGCACCGGGGAGCTGTTTTTT. Translated: CASSLGLGGTGELFF. Filled out from reference TRBV13 and TRBJ2-2, the complete variable domain reads AAGVIQSPRHLIKEKRETATLKCYPIPRHDTVYWYQQGPGQDPQFLISFYEKMQSDKGSIPDRFSAQQFSDYHSELNMSSLELGDSALYFCASSLGLGGTGELFFGEGSRLTVL.

Comments on this clone: Other DNA sequences from this sample encode an identical CDR3 as well. This chain joins TRBV9 and TRBJ2-7; TRBD1 matches at 9 bases. V was pared by 0 bases and J by 1 base, with 2 bases of the junction left unmatched. The CDR3 has 15 amino acids. Germline V gene sequence: CDR1 SGDLS, CDR2 YYNGEE. The CDR3 DNA is TGTGCCAGCAGCGTAGAGGGGACAGGGTCCTACGAGCAGTACTTC. Its translation is CASSVEGTGSYEQYF.

This clone was seen only once. This chain links TRBV5-1 with TRBJ1-1; D call uncertain. Germline V CDR1 and CDR2: SGHRS, YFSETQ. Trimming stripped 0 bases from V and 2 bases from J, with 8 bases between. The CDR3 has 14 residues. The CDR3 spells CASSLELGNTEAFF. The CDR3 nucleotides are TGCGCCAGCAGCTTGGAATTGGGTAACACTGAAGCTTTCTTT.

The chain uses TRBV7-9 and TRBJ2-3; D is tentatively TRBD1 or TRBD2 (6 bases each). Germline CDR1 reads SEHNR; CDR2 reads FQNEAQ (reference sequence). With 5 bases removed from V and 3 bases from J, the gap between germline ends came to 15 bases. The CDR3 covers 15 residues. For the CDR3, the DNA is TGTGCCAGCAGCCCTTTGGGGGGCTTAACAGATACGCAGTATTTT. This sequence encodes CASSPLGGLTDTQYF.

This chain joins TRBV4-1 and TRBJ2-1; 10 bases agree with TRBD1. Germline V gives CDR1 MGHRA, CDR2 YSYEKL. V gave up 3 bases and J gave up 7 bases; unmatched junction bases: 6. The CDR3 spans 15 residues. The DNA of the CDR3 is TGCGCCAGCAGCCAGTCCGGGACAGGGGATAATGAGCAGTTCTTC. It yields the protein CASSQSGTGDNEQFF.

The gene calls are TRBV5-1 and TRBJ2-3, with 7 nucleotides matching TRBD1. The CDR3 contains 15 residues. Germline CDR1 is SGHRS and CDR2 is YFSETQ. V lost 0 bases to trimming and J lost 1 base; unmatched junction nucleotides: 2. In nucleotides, the CDR3 is TGCGCCAGCAGCTTGGAGGGGGCCCGCACAGATACGCAGTATTTT. Translation gives CASSLEGARTDTQYF.

This chain links TRBV5-5 with TRBJ2-2, with unresolved D. This CDR3 has 11 amino acids. Germline V gives CDR1 SGHKS, CDR2 YYEKEE (reference sequence). Trimming left V 4 bases short and J 10 bases short, with 8 bases between. The CDR3 loop is CASSAIKELFF. DNA of the CDR3: TGTGCCAGCAGCGCCATTAAGGAGCTGTTTTTT.

Of note for this clone: Compared with germline, one end of the junction differs, possibly owing to a read error. The V gene is TRBV11-2, the J gene TRBJ2-1, with D possibly being TRBD2 (6 bases). Germline-derived CDR1 and CDR2 are SGHAT and FQNNGV. The CDR3 spans 16 residues. The CDR3 is CASSLRDFHSYNERFF. CDR3 nucleotide sequence: TGTGCCAGCAGCCTCAGGGACTTCCACTCCTACAATGAGCGGTTCTTC. Complete variable domain (other parts from reference TRBV11-2 and TRBJ2-1): EAGVAQSPRYKIIEKRQSVAFWCNPISGHATLYWYQQILGQGPKLLIQFQNNGVVDDSQLPKDRFSAERLKGVDSTLKIQPAKLEDSAVYLCASSLRDFHSYNERFFGPGTRLTVL.

This clone was seen only once. The CDR3 region is CASWRQGEMNTEAFF. The CDR3 DNA reads TGTGCCAGTTGGAGACAGGGGGAAATGAACACTGAAGCTTTCTTT. The chain employs TRBV28 and TRBJ1-1, with 9 bases identical to TRBD1. The CDR3 contains 15 residues. CDR1 and CDR2 (germline): MDHEN, SYDVKM. V lost 9 bases, J lost 0 bases, and 8 bases stayed unmatched.

The V gene is TRBV27, the J gene TRBJ2-2; D is perhaps TRBD1 (6 bases). Per the germline V gene, CDR1 is MNHEY and CDR2 is SMNVEV (reference sequence). CDR3 size: 14 residues. V was trimmed by 7 bases and J by 7 bases, leaving 16 bases between them. The CDR3 sequence is CASTQQGFGGELFF. The CDR3 DNA reads as TGTGCCAGCACTCAACAGGGTTTCGGCGGGGAGCTGTTTTTT.

V is TRBV4-2 and J is TRBJ1-1, with D possibly TRBD1 on 6 matching bases. V lost 0 bases, J lost 0 bases, and 14 bases lay in between. There are 17 residues in the CDR3. The germline gives CDR1 LGHNA, CDR2 YNFKEQ. Here the CDR3 DNA reads TGTGCCAGCAGCCAAGATTGGTCAGGGGAGATGAACACTGAAGCTTTCTTT. Its protein product is CASSQDWSGEMNTEAFF.

The V and J genes are TRBV6-1 and TRBJ1-2; 12 nucleotides align to TRBD1. Germline values: CDR1 MNHNS, CDR2 SASEGT. CDR3 length equals 14 residues. Trimming removed 10 bases from V and 4 bases from J; junction bases left unmatched: 7. The CDR3 here is CATHGTGGVYGYTF. DNA of the CDR3: TGTGCCACCCACGGGACAGGGGGCGTCTATGGCTACACCTTC.

The chain uses TRBV7-9 and TRBJ1-2; 7 bases line up with TRBD1. Per the germline V gene, CDR1 is SEHNR and CDR2 is FQNEAQ (reference sequence). V lost 5 bases to trimming and J lost 8 bases; unmatched junction nucleotides: 14. The CDR3 is 15 amino acids. The CDR3 DNA sequence: TGTGCCAGCAGCGTAAACAGGGGAGTACTGGAAGGCTACACCTTC. Translation gives CASSVNRGVLEGYTF.

This chain connects TRBV9 to TRBJ1-4; 7 bases align to TRBD1. Germline V gene lookup returns CDR1 SGDLS and CDR2 YYNGEE. Losses at the gene ends were 3 bases for V and 8 bases for J; bases not matched to a gene: 7. The CDR3 is made up of 14 amino acids. The DNA for the CDR3 is TGTGCCAGCAGCGCGACAGGGTGGGAGGAAAAACTGTTTTTT. Encoded protein: CASSATGWEEKLFF.

The V and J genes are TRBV15 and TRBJ2-3; D perhaps matches TRBD2 (5 bases). CDR1 and CDR2 (germline): LNHNV, YYDKDF (reference sequence). The V end was cut by 0 bases, the J end by 6 bases, with 10 bases between. This CDR3 spans 14 amino acids. CDR3 sequence: CATSRDTGSDTQYF. The CDR3, as DNA: TGTGCCACCAGCAGAGATACGGGGTCCGATACGCAGTATTTT.

CDR3: CASSLGGGVQYEQYF. The DNA of the CDR3 is TGTGCCAGCAGCTTGGGTGGCGGGGTCCAGTACGAGCAGTACTTC. The chain couples TRBV5-4 to TRBJ2-7; perhaps TRBD2 as D (6 bases). Trimming removed 0 bases from V and 4 bases from J, with 14 bases in between. The CDR3 runs 15 residues. The germline gives CDR1 SGHNT, CDR2 YYREEE (reference sequence).

The chain couples TRBV5-6 to TRBJ1-1, with a weak D call TRBD1 (6 bases). V was pared by 5 bases and J by 6 bases, with 14 bases between. The V gene's germline CDR1 is SGHDT and CDR2 YYEEEE. There are 13 residues in the CDR3. CDR3 sequence reads: CASRFFSGAEAFF. The CDR3 nucleotides read TGTGCCAGCAGGTTTTTCTCAGGGGCTGAAGCTTTCTTT.

CDR3 bases: TGTGCCAGTAGTATGGAGGGAATGAGTGAAGCTTTCTTT. Protein product: CASSMEGMSEAFF. The V and J genes are TRBV19 and TRBJ1-1; D gene unclear. This CDR3 is 13 amino acids long. CDR1 is LNHDA and CDR2 is SQIVND in the germline V gene (reference sequence). Trimming took 3 bases from V and 7 from J, leaving 12 bases between them.

This chain links TRBV11-2 with TRBJ2-7; 10 bases line up with TRBD2. CDR1 SGHAT and CDR2 FQNNGV come from the germline V gene. The V gene end was trimmed by 5 bases and the J gene end by 4 bases; junction bases not matched to a gene: 8. The CDR3 extends over 15 amino acids. This CDR3 reads CASSLTSGRDYEQYF. The CDR3, as DNA: TGTGCCAGCAGCCTGACGAGCGGGAGGGATTACGAGCAGTACTTC.